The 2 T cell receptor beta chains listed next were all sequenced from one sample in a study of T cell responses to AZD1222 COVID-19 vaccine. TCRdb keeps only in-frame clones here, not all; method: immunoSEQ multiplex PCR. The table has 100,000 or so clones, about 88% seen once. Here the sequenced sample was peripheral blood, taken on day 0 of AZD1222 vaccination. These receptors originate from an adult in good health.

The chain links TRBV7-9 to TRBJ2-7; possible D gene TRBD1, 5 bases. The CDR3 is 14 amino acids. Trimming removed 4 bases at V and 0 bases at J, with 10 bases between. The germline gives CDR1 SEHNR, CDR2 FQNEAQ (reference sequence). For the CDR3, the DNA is TGTGCCAGCAGCTGGGCAGGGTCCTCCTACGAGCAGTACTTC. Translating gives CASSWAGSSYEQYF.

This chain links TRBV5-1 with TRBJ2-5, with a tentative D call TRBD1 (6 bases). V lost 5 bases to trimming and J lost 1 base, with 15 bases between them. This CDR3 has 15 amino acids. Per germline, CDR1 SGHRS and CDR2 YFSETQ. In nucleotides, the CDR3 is TGCGCCAGCAGGCCTGGACAGCACTCCCAAGAGACCCAGTACTTC. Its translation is CASRPGQHSQETQYF. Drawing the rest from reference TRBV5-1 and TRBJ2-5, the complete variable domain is KAGVTQTPRYLIKTRGQQVTLSCSPISGHRSVSWYQQTPGQGLQFLFEYFSETQRNKGNFPGRFSGRQFSNSRSEMNVSTLELGDSALYLCASRPGQHSQETQYFGPGTRLLVL.